This passage covers 20 T cell receptor beta chains from one sample sequenced in a study of blood T cell repertoires in COVID-19. Generated by immunoSEQ multiplex PCR, the TCRdb table keeps only in-frame clones and is missing some. This sample has some 50,000 clones, with 80% to 90% found just once. The sequencing sample was made of peripheral blood. The receptors were gathered from a man aged 50 to 60 with acute or convalescent COVID-19.

V is TRBV6-2 or TRBV6-3 and J is TRBJ2-5; 9 nucleotides agree with TRBD1. Trimming at V came to 5 bases and at J to 5 bases, leaving 6 bases not matched to a gene. Germline V gene sequence: CDR1 MNHEY, CDR2 SVGEGT. This CDR3 contains 14 residues. CDR3 protein: CASSTYRGRETQYF. The CDR3 region has the DNA TGTGCCAGCAGTACCTACAGGGGGCGGGAGACCCAGTACTTC.

This CDR3 is CASSVAAQGGRGQTQYF. CDR3 DNA sequence: TGTGCCAGCAGCGTAGCAGCCCAGGGAGGAAGGGGACAGACCCAGTACTTC. The V gene is TRBV9, the J gene TRBJ2-5; D is perhaps TRBD2 (6 bases). This CDR3 is 17 amino acids long. CDR1 is SGDLS and CDR2 is YYNGEE in the germline V gene. Trimming took off 0 bases at V and 6 bases at J, with 21 bases between the two ends. The full variable domain, in which reference TRBV9 and TRBJ2-5 provide the parts outside the CDR3, is DSGVTQTPKHLITATGQRVTLRCSPRSGDLSVYWYQQSLDQGLQFLIQYYNGEERAKGNILERFSAQQFPDLHSELNLSSLELGDSALYFCASSVAAQGGRGQTQYFGPGTRLLVL.

This CDR3 is CASSLTTGGYNSPLHF. CDR3 in DNA: TGTGCCAGCAGCCTAACGACAGGGGGCTATAATTCACCCCTCCACTTT. The chain carries TRBV27 and TRBJ1-6, with 9 bases aligning to TRBD1. The V gene end was trimmed by 6 bases and the J gene end by 3 bases; junction bases not matched to a gene: 6. From germline, CDR1 is MNHEY and CDR2 SMNVEV (reference sequence). This CDR3 contains 16 residues.

J is TRBJ2-5 and V is TRBV7-6; tentative D call: TRBD1 (6 bases). Trimming removed 3 bases at V and 5 bases at J, with 10 bases between. The germline V gene has CDR1 SGHVS and CDR2 FNYEAQ. The CDR3 totals 13 residues. The CDR3 sequence: CASSFAGEETQYF. The CDR3 nucleotides are TGTGCCAGCAGCTTTGCAGGGGAGGAGACCCAGTACTTC.

The chain links TRBV3-1 (or the pseudogene TRBV3-2) to TRBJ1-2; no firm D call. Germline V CDR1 and CDR2: LGHDT, YNNKEL (reference sequence). CDR3 size: 13 residues. With 1 base removed from V and 3 bases from J, the gap between germline ends came to 6 bases. CDR3 protein: CASSQGQDYGYTF. The CDR3 nucleotides are TGTGCCAGCAGCCAAGGGCAGGACTATGGCTACACCTTC.

This chain connects TRBV6-1 to TRBJ2-1; D gene unclear. Germline V CDR1 and CDR2: MNHNS, SASEGT. V lost 3 bases, J lost 5 bases, and 8 bases lay in between. CDR3 length: 13 residues. The CDR3 loop is CASSEVRDNEQFF. The CDR3 bases are TGTGCCAGCAGTGAGGTACGGGACAATGAGCAGTTCTTC.

This chain links TRBV7-9 with TRBJ2-5; 10 positions match TRBD1. This CDR3 contains 15 residues. After removal of 5 bases from V and 5 bases from J, the junction contained 8 bases not matched to a gene. Germline CDR1 SEHNR, CDR2 FQNEAQ (reference sequence). In DNA form, the CDR3 reads TGTGCCAGCAGCGTGGGACAGGGGTCTGGGGAGACCCAGTACTTC. Its translation: CASSVGQGSGETQYF.

The rearrangement uses TRBV28 and TRBJ2-1; D is perhaps TRBD1 (6 bases). The germline V gene has CDR1 MDHEN and CDR2 SYDVKM. CDR3 length: 13 residues. Trimming left V 7 bases short and J 7 bases short, with 14 bases between. The CDR3 nucleotides are TGTGCCAGCACCTGGGGGCCGAATAATGAGCAGTTCTTC. This encodes CASTWGPNNEQFF.

The V gene is TRBV28, the J gene TRBJ1-2; D is unclear. V was cut by 2 bases and J by 8 bases, with 18 bases left in between. Germline V CDR1 and CDR2: MDHEN, SYDVKM. CDR3 length: 15 residues. Here the CDR3 DNA reads TGTGCCAGCAGTTTAGGAACGGTCGGGGAGTGGGGCTACACCTTC. Protein product: CASSLGTVGEWGYTF.

The V and J genes are TRBV4-1 and TRBJ2-1, with TRBD2 as a possible D gene (5 bases). Germline CDR1 MGHRA, CDR2 YSYEKL. Trimming removed 0 bases from V and 12 bases from J, with 12 bases in between. This CDR3 is built from 13 residues. For the CDR3, the DNA is TGCGCCAGCAGCCAAGAGGACTGGGTTTGGCAGTTCTTC. The encoded protein is CASSQEDWVWQFF.

The V and J genes are TRBV19 and TRBJ2-2; 8 bases agree with TRBD2. V was clipped by 1 base and J by 3 bases; unmatched bases: 1. Germline loops: CDR1 LNHDA, CDR2 SQIVND (reference sequence). The length of the CDR3 is 15 residues. The CDR3 nucleotides read TGTGCCAGTAGTATAGCGGGGGGGCACACCGGGGAGCTGTTTTTT. Translated: CASSIAGGHTGELFF.

The chain combines TRBV6-4 with TRBJ2-3; 9 bases agree with TRBD1. In germline, CDR1 is MRHNA, CDR2 SNTAGT. V lost 3 bases, J lost 3 bases, and 4 bases stayed unmatched. This CDR3 has 15 amino acids. This CDR3 reads CASSETGGSTDTQYF. The CDR3 DNA sequence: TGTGCCAGCAGTGAGACAGGGGGTAGTACAGATACGCAGTATTTT.

The chain joins TRBV27 to TRBJ2-1, with 11 bases matching TRBD2. Germline CDR1 is MNHEY and CDR2 is SMNVEV (reference sequence). The ends lost 5 bases at V and 7 bases at J; junction bases unmatched: 7. The CDR3 has 15 residues. The CDR3 here is CASSLLAGGGNEQFF. The CDR3 DNA is TGTGCCAGCAGTCTGCTAGCGGGAGGAGGGAATGAGCAGTTCTTC.

The gene calls are TRBV19 and TRBJ1-2; 7 nucleotides match TRBD1. The CDR3 is 16 amino acids. The germline CDR1 and CDR2 sequences are LNHDA and SQIVND (reference sequence). V dropped 3 bases and J dropped 5; count of bases not matched to a gene: 12. For the CDR3, the DNA is TGTGCCAGTAGTATTCCGGGACAGTTTTTCTTTTATGGCTACACCTTC. Translation: CASSIPGQFFFYGYTF. The whole variable domain, remainder taken from reference TRBV19 and TRBJ1-2, is DGGITQSPKYLFRKEGQNVTLSCEQNLNHDAMYWYRQDPGQGLRLIYYSQIVNDFQKGDIAEGYSVSREKKESFPLTVTSAQKNPTAFYLCASSIPGQFFFYGYTFGSGTRLTVV.

In the case of this clone: One end of the junction varies from germline; a read error may be responsible. The V gene is TRBV6-1, the J gene TRBJ2-5, with TRBD2 matching 8 bases. Germline CDR1 MNHNS, CDR2 SASEGT. The CDR3 spans 16 residues. The CDR3 loop reads CASREGAAGGQETQYF. The DNA for the CDR3 is TGTGCCAGCAGGGAAGGGGCCGCGGGGGGCCAAGAGACCCAGTACTTC.

V and J are TRBV15 and TRBJ2-7, with a tentative D call TRBD2 (5 bases). V was shortened by 5 bases and J by 3 bases, with 11 bases between the two germline ends. This CDR3 contains 13 residues. CDR1 is LNHNV and CDR2 is YYDKDF in the germline V gene (reference sequence). In DNA form, the CDR3 reads TGTGCCACCAGCCGGGCACGGGACTACGAGCAGTACTTC. It is translated as CATSRARDYEQYF.

This chain links TRBV7-9 with TRBJ1-5; D possibly corresponds to TRBD1 (6 bases). Trimming shortened V by 6 bases and J by 2 bases, and 11 bases separated the two germline ends. The CDR3 length is 14 residues. The germline V gene encodes CDR1 SEHNR and CDR2 FQNEAQ (reference sequence). CDR3 sequence (DNA): TGTGCCAGCAGTTCAGGGGCAGGCAATCAGCCCCAGCATTTT. It translates to CASSSGAGNQPQHF.

V usage is TRBV7-3 and J usage is TRBJ2-3, with D possibly TRBD1 on 6 matching bases. V was shortened by 2 bases and J by 2 bases, with 8 bases between the two germline ends. Per germline, CDR1 SGHTA and CDR2 FQGTGA. This CDR3 contains 14 residues. CDR3 DNA: TGTGCCAGCAGCTTACAGGGGACCACAGATACGCAGTATTTT. Amino acid sequence: CASSLQGTTDTQYF.

This chain uses TRBV19 with TRBJ2-7, with D possibly matching TRBD2 (5 bases). V gave up 5 bases and J gave up 7 bases, with 9 bases separating them. The CDR3 extends over 11 amino acids. CDR1 LNHDA and CDR2 SQIVND come from the germline V gene (reference sequence). The CDR3 bases are TGTGCCAGTAGTCCCGGGGAAGAGCAGTACTTC. This gives the protein CASSPGEEQYF.

This clone was counted once. This rearrangement joins TRBV5-4 to TRBJ2-2; 12 bases line up with TRBD1. This CDR3 comprises 16 residues. CDR1 and CDR2 (germline): SGHNT, YYREEE (reference sequence). The V and J ends lost 4 bases and 6 bases, in that order; junction bases with no gene match: 7. CDR3 residues: CASSPRDRGLSGELFF. As DNA, the CDR3 is TGTGCCAGCAGCCCACGGGACAGGGGGCTGTCCGGGGAGCTGTTTTTT. Complete variable domain (other parts from reference TRBV5-4 and TRBJ2-2): ETGVTQSPTHLIKTRGQQVTLRCSSQSGHNTVSWYQQALGQGPQFIFQYYREEENGRGNFPPRFSGLQFPNYSSELNVNALELDDSALYLCASSPRDRGLSGELFFGEGSRLTVL.